This is a list of T cell receptor beta chains from one sample in a study of T cells after somatic rescue of genetic block. The assay was immunoSEQ multiplex PCR, and TCRdb's table has in-frame clones only and misses some. The sample consists of about 70,000 clones, about 90% of them appearing once. Sequencing used peripheral blood mononuclear cells (PBMCs). These receptors originate from a man aged 40-49 years. The CDR3 runs from the conserved cysteine through the conserved F or W. The D gene is left open where the match is weak. The size entry is marked missing in some rows and otherwise reads once, few, many or a size class.

V	J	size	D	DNA	CDR3
TRBV12-1	TRBJ2-4	NA	NA	TGTGCCAGCAGCACCCCCGGACACAAAAACATTCAGTACTTC	CASSTPGHKNIQYF
TRBV28	TRBJ2-7	NA	TRBD1	TGTGCCAGCAGTCCCCGACAGGGGGCGAGGGCCTACGAGCAGTACTTC	CASSPRQGARAYEQYF
TRBV4-1	TRBJ1-6	NA	NA	TGCGCCAGCACCCCCGTCCACAGTAATTCACCCCTCCACTTT	CASTPVHSNSPLHF
TRBV5-1	TRBJ2-2	NA	NA	TGCGCCAGCAGCTCCACAGAAATAGGGCGGAGCGGGGAGCTGTTTTTT	CASSSTEIGRSGELFF
TRBV25-1	TRBJ1-1	NA	NA	TGTGCCAGCAGGGGGTTAGGGAACACTGAAGCTTTCTTT	CASRGLGNTEAFF
TRBV29-1	TRBJ2-7	NA	NA	TGCAGCGTCCCCATGGGTCCCTACGAGCAGTACTTC	CSVPMGPYEQYF
TRBV10-2	TRBJ2-2	NA	NA	TGCGCCAGCAACTTCTTCGGGGAGCTGTTTTTT	CASNFFGELFF
TRBV15	TRBJ1-5	NA	NA	TGTGCCACCAGCAGGGGTAGCAATCAGCCCCAGCATTTT	CATSRGSNQPQHF
TRBV27	TRBJ2-6	NA	NA	TGTGCCAGCAGTCCCTCTGGGGCCAACGTCCTGACTTTC	CASSPSGANVLTF
TRBV4-1	TRBJ1-1	NA	TRBD1	TGCGCCAGCAGCCAATCTCTGCTGACAGGGAAGAACACTGAAGCTTTCTTT	CASSQSLLTGKNTEAFF
TRBV5-1	TRBJ2-3	NA	NA	TGCGCCAGCACCCCGGGTACGAATAGGGGCACAGATACGCAGTATTTT	CASTPGTNRGTDTQYF
TRBV29-1	TRBJ2-1	NA	NA	TGCAGCGTTGATCGGACAGCAGACAATGAGCAGTTCTTC	CSVDRTADNEQFF
TRBV14	TRBJ2-1	NA	TRBD1	TGTGCCAGCAGCCAAGCTAGGACAGGGGTTACCTACAATGAGCAGTTCTTC	CASSQARTGVTYNEQFF
TRBV7-2	TRBJ2-7	NA	TRBD1	TGTGCCAGCAGCATTACCGGGACAGGGGGGGGAGCCTACGAGCAGTACTTC	CASSITGTGGGAYEQYF
TRBV30	TRBJ2-3	NA	NA	TGTGCCTGGAGTGGCGGACGGAGAAAAGGGGATACGCAGTATTTT	CAWSGGRRKGDTQYF
TRBV7-3	TRBJ1-1	once	NA	TGTGCCAGCAGCTTAAAGTCGAACACTGAAGCTTTCTTT	CASSLKSNTEAFF
TRBV7-9	TRBJ2-2	few	NA	TGTGCCAGCAGCTTTAAAGTAAACACCGGGGAGCTGTTTTTT	CASSFKVNTGELFF
TRBV28	TRBJ2-7	NA	TRBD1	TGTGCCAGCAGCCGACGGGACAGGTCAACCTACGAGCAGTACTTC	CASSRRDRSTYEQYF
TRBV5-6	TRBJ2-7	NA	NA	TGTGCCAGCAGCTGGGACTGGGGTACGGGTGAGCAGTACTTC	CASSWDWGTGEQYF